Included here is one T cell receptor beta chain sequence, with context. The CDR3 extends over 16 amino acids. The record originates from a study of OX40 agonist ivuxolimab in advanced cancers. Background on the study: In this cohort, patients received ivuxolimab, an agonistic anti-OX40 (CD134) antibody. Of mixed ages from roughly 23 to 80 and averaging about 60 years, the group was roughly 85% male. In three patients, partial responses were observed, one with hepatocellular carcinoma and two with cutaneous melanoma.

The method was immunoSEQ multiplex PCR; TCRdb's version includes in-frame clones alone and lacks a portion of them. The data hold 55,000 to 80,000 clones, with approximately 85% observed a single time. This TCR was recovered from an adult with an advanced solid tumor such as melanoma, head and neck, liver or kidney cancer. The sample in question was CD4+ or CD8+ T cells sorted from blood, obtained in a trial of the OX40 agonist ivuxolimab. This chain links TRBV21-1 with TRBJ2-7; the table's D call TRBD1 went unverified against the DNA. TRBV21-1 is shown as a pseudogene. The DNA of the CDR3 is TGTGCCAGCAGCAAAAGCGTGAGGGACAGGGGATACGAGCAGTACTTC. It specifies CASSKSVRDRGYEQYF.